The T cell receptor (beta chain) described here comes from a study of blood T cells in healthy people across ages. Across the study: Per every two T cells, about one barcoded beta molecule was captured by template switching.

The authors ran a second PCR of 7 to 11 cycles using a sample-barcoded 5' primer and a J-beta primer mix. TCRdb called the 5' RACE reads again in MiXCR, with one record for every CDR3 protein. The sample yields hundreds of thousands of distinct CDR3 sequences, approximately 25% seen once. The people who gave samples were healthy Caucasians from Russia, aged roughly 6 to 100. Losses at the gene ends were 6 bases for V and 5 bases for J; bases not matched to a gene: 7. CDR1 and CDR2 (germline): LNHDA, SQIVND (reference sequence). The CDR3 runs to 14 residues. The same data also went into a second study, on T cells of mothers and their children.

The chain joins TRBV19 to TRBJ1-2; 9 positions match TRBD1. Sequenced input: blood. The sequence derives from a boy aged 5-17 years in good health. CDR3 sequence: CASRNTGGAYGYTF. In DNA, the CDR3 is TGTGCCAGTAGGAACACAGGGGGCGCGTATGGCTACACCTTC. Looking up the rest from reference TRBV19 and TRBJ1-2 gives the full variable domain: DGGITQSPKYLFRKEGQNVTLSCEQNLNHDAMYWYRQDPGQGLRLIYYSQIVNDFQKGDIAEGYSVSREKKESFPLTVTSAQKNPTAFYLCASRNTGGAYGYTFGSGTRLTVV.